The 24 T cell receptor beta chains listed next were all sequenced from one sample in a study of OX40 agonist ivuxolimab in advanced cancers. Generated by immunoSEQ multiplex PCR, the TCRdb table keeps only in-frame clones and is missing some. The sample shows roughly 74,000 clones, almost 85% of them seen only once. The sample was CD4+ or CD8+ T cells sorted from blood, taken in a trial of the OX40 agonist ivuxolimab. These receptor sequences come from an adult with an advanced solid tumor such as melanoma, head and neck, liver or kidney cancer.

This clone was seen only once. V gene TRBV10-3 combines with J gene TRBJ2-5; 11 bases are a match to TRBD2. The J segment lost 0 bases and the V segment lost 6 bases, leaving 3 bases of the junction unmatched. The CDR3 spans 15 residues. The germline gives CDR1 ENHRY, CDR2 SYGVKD. The CDR3 loop is CAISPSGGYQETQYF. DNA for the CDR3: TGTGCCATCAGCCCTAGCGGGGGGTACCAAGAGACCCAGTACTTC.

In DNA, the CDR3 is TGCAGCGTGGGTTTAGGGAGTGGAAACACCATATATTTT. Its protein is CSVGLGSGNTIYF. This chain uses TRBV29-1 with TRBJ1-3; no reliable D call. The germline V gene encodes CDR1 SQVTM and CDR2 ANQGSEA. The CDR3 is made up of 13 amino acids. Trimming took off 6 bases at V and 3 bases at J, with 12 bases between the two ends.

This clone has only a few counts. The chain has TRBV29-1 and TRBJ2-7; tentatively, D is TRBD1 or TRBD2 (6 bases each). Germline V lookup: CDR1 SQVTM, CDR2 ANQGSEA. V lost 5 bases to trimming and J lost 3 bases, with 14 bases between them. The CDR3 totals 13 residues. The CDR3 nucleotides are TGCAGCGTTAAGAGGGGGGCCCACTACGAGCAGTACTTC. The encoded protein is CSVKRGAHYEQYF.

The chain combines TRBV4-3 with TRBJ2-6; D remains ambiguous. Per germline, CDR1 LGHNA and CDR2 YSLEER. Trimming took 1 base from V and 1 from J, leaving 2 bases between them. CDR3 length equals 14 residues. CDR3 region: CASSQVSGANVLTF. The CDR3 DNA reads as TGCGCCAGCAGCCAAGTATCTGGGGCCAACGTCCTGACTTTC.

CDR3 protein: CASSPPGEGEGFF. Written as DNA, the CDR3 is TGCGCCAGCAGCCCCCCCGGTGAGGGCGAGGGATTCTTT. The genes are TRBV4-1 and TRBJ1-1; D is ambiguous. CDR3 size: 13 residues. Deletions cut 4 bases from V and 14 bases from J, with 20 bases between. Germline CDR1 MGHRA, CDR2 YSYEKL.

The rearrangement joins TRBV6-5 to TRBJ1-3; D is perhaps TRBD1 (5 bases). This CDR3 is 14 amino acids long. CDR1 and CDR2 from the germline V gene are MNHEY and SVGAGI. V was clipped by 4 bases and J by 4 bases, with 11 bases between them. The CDR3 DNA reads as TGTGCCAGCAGTTTAAGGGGCTCGGGAAACACCATATATTTT. Translation gives CASSLRGSGNTIYF.

This chain uses TRBV11-2 with TRBJ1-5; 9 positions match TRBD1. The J segment lost 2 bases and the V segment lost 5 bases, leaving 1 base of the junction unmatched. The CDR3 is 14 amino acids. The germline CDR1 and CDR2 sequences are SGHAT and FQNNGV. CDR3 region: CASSRDRGNQPQHF. The DNA of the CDR3 is TGTGCCAGCAGCCGGGACAGGGGCAATCAGCCCCAGCATTTT.

The gene calls are TRBV6-5 and TRBJ2-7; the D is unclear. Germline V gives CDR1 MNHEY, CDR2 SVGAGI. The CDR3 covers 13 residues. V lost 5 bases to trimming and J lost 7 bases, with 15 bases between them. The CDR3 sequence is CASSTRINGEQYF. DNA of the CDR3: TGTGCCAGCAGTACCCGTATCAATGGGGAGCAGTACTTC.

J is TRBJ2-5 and V is TRBV10-1; 9 bases are a match to TRBD1. This CDR3 has 17 amino acids. CDR1 is WNHNN and CDR2 is SYGVQD in the germline V gene (reference sequence). The V gene end was trimmed by 4 bases and the J gene end by 4 bases; junction bases not matched to a gene: 13. The CDR3 DNA follows: TGCGCCAGCAGTGCGGGACAGGGCAGGTCGTGGGGAGAGACCCAGTACTTC. Amino acids: CASSAGQGRSWGETQYF.

The chain carries TRBV7-2 and TRBJ1-2; TRBD1 might be the D (6 bases). CDR1 and CDR2 from the germline V gene are SGHTA and FQGNSA. The V end lost 4 bases, the J end lost 3 bases, and 21 bases lay between the germline ends. The CDR3 covers 17 residues. CDR3 protein: CASSSSSTGASDYGYTF. The CDR3 DNA reads as TGTGCCAGCAGCTCCTCTTCAACGGGGGCATCGGACTATGGCTACACCTTC.

V usage is TRBV5-8 and J usage is TRBJ2-2, with D unresolved. The CDR3 has 15 residues. From germline, CDR1 is SGHTS and CDR2 YDEGEE. The V end lost 1 base, the J end lost 5 bases, and 12 bases lay between the germline ends. The CDR3 region is CASSLNSLRTGELFF. CDR3 bases: TGTGCCAGCAGCTTGAACAGCCTAAGGACCGGGGAGCTGTTTTTT.

The V and J genes are TRBV7-2 and TRBJ1-1; D is unresolved. CDR1 and CDR2 from the germline V gene are SGHTA and FQGNSA. V dropped 1 base and J dropped 5 bases, with 14 bases sitting between them. The CDR3 has 15 residues. DNA for the CDR3: TGTGCCAGCAGCTTAGTGTTCAGCAGGACTACTGAAGCTTTCTTT. It yields the protein CASSLVFSRTTEAFF.

In this sample, this clone turned up a few times. The chain couples TRBV7-2 to TRBJ1-1; possibly TRBD1 for D (6 bases). Germline loops: CDR1 SGHTA, CDR2 FQGNSA. The germline V and J ends were trimmed by 9 bases and 0 bases, with 11 bases remaining between them. This CDR3 comprises 13 residues. The CDR3: CASGDRMNTEAFF. The CDR3 DNA follows: TGTGCCAGTGGAGACAGGATGAACACTGAAGCTTTCTTT.

This chain links TRBV11-3 with TRBJ1-3; D gene unclear. Between the trimmed V and J ends, which lost 1 base and 2 bases, there was a span of 6 bases. In germline, CDR1 is SGHNT, CDR2 YENEEA. The CDR3 has 14 residues. The CDR3 nucleotides are TGTGCCAGCAGCTTAGGGTCTGCTGGAAACACCATATATTTT. This sequence encodes CASSLGSAGNTIYF.

This clone was seen a single time. V gene TRBV5-1 combines with J gene TRBJ2-4, with TRBD1 identical over 7 bases. Germline V gives CDR1 SGHRS, CDR2 YFSETQ. The V gene end was trimmed by 2 bases and the J gene end by 5 bases; junction bases not matched to a gene: 19. The CDR3 runs to 19 residues. The CDR3 sequence is CASSFSRDRQPSRENIQYF. CDR3 DNA: TGCGCCAGCAGCTTCTCCCGGGACAGACAACCTAGCCGGGAAAACATTCAGTACTTC.

The chain uses TRBV19 and TRBJ2-7; maybe TRBD1 (6 bases). Germline-derived CDR1 and CDR2 are LNHDA and SQIVND (reference sequence). The CDR3 has 13 amino acids. Trimming took 3 bases from V and 3 from J, leaving 9 bases between them. The DNA for the CDR3 is TGTGCCAGTAGTATGACAGGCTACTACGAGCAGTACTTC. This encodes CASSMTGYYEQYF.

The chain carries TRBV5-1 and TRBJ1-4; D perhaps matches TRBD1 (5 bases). Germline-derived CDR1 and CDR2 are SGHRS and YFSETQ. The germline V and J ends were trimmed by 6 bases and 0 bases, with 12 bases remaining between them. The CDR3 runs 15 residues. This CDR3 is CASKGTGATNEKLFF. CDR3 sequence (DNA): TGCGCCAGCAAAGGAACAGGTGCAACTAATGAAAAACTGTTTTTT.

J is TRBJ2-5 and V is TRBV29-1, with D tentatively TRBD2 (5 bases). V lost 5 bases, J lost 4 bases, and 11 bases lay in between. The CDR3 consists of 12 residues. The germline V gene encodes CDR1 SQVTM and CDR2 ANQGSEA. CDR3 protein: CSVKGRGETQYF. The CDR3 nucleotides read TGCAGCGTTAAAGGTCGGGGAGAGACCCAGTACTTC.

The genes are TRBV28 and TRBJ2-4, with 10 bases lining up with TRBD2. The trim removed 10 bases at V and 2 bases at J, leaving 8 bases unmatched. The V gene's germline CDR1 is MDHEN and CDR2 SYDVKM. This CDR3 contains 15 residues. The chain's CDR3 is CATTQREGTKNIQYF. The CDR3 region has the DNA TGTGCCACCACTCAGCGGGAGGGTACCAAAAACATTCAGTACTTC.

The chain uses TRBV27 and TRBJ2-5, with 9 positions matching TRBD1. Germline assignment: CDR1 MNHEY and CDR2 SMNVEV (reference sequence). Trimming removed 4 bases from V and 3 bases from J; junction bases left unmatched: 6. The CDR3 extends over 15 amino acids. Here the CDR3 DNA reads TGTGCCAGCAGTTCACTCGGACAGGGGAAAGAGACCCAGTACTTC. Translating it yields CASSSLGQGKETQYF.

The V gene is TRBV27, the J gene TRBJ1-2, with D possibly matching TRBD1 (5 bases). CDR1 and CDR2 (germline): MNHEY, SMNVEV (reference sequence). There are 15 residues in the CDR3. The germline V and J ends were trimmed by 3 bases and 2 bases, with 13 bases remaining between them. The CDR3 is CASSLKGWGNYGYTF. As DNA, the CDR3 is TGTGCCAGCAGTTTGAAGGGGTGGGGAAACTATGGCTACACCTTC.

V is TRBV7-2 and J is TRBJ2-7; 7 bases match TRBD1. V was pared by 0 bases and J by 2 bases, with 10 bases of the junction left unmatched. CDR3 length: 17 residues. Germline lookup yields CDR1 SGHTA and CDR2 FQGNSA. DNA for the CDR3: TGTGCCAGCAGCTTAGCCCCGACGGTGGACAGGACCTACGAGCAGTACTTC. As protein: CASSLAPTVDRTYEQYF.

This chain links TRBV2 with TRBJ1-6; TRBD1 agrees at 9 bases. The CDR3 runs to 15 residues. V trimming: 6 bases; J trimming: 10 bases; junction bases outside the gene matches: 10. Germline V CDR1 and CDR2: SNHLY, FYNNEI. The CDR3 DNA sequence: TGTGCCAGCAGCCTCAATACAGGGGGCAGATCACCCCTCCACTTT. Residues: CASSLNTGGRSPLHF.

The chain's CDR3 is CSVGSDINQPQHF. CDR3 DNA: TGCAGCGTTGGATCCGACATCAATCAGCCCCAGCATTTT. This chain uses TRBV29-1 with TRBJ1-5; no clear D gene. From germline, CDR1 is SQVTM and CDR2 ANQGSEA. The CDR3 runs to 13 residues. Trimming cost V 4 bases and J 3 bases, with 10 bases left between them.